This T cell receptor beta chain was captured by sequencing in a study of shared clonotypes between healthy human individuals. Study-wide results and limits: Compared with clonotypes that all four donors shared, non-shared clonotypes had lower generation probabilities.

The healthy adult donors were HIV-negative and reported no recent acute infections or vaccinations. The germline gives CDR1 SGHNT, CDR2 YENEEA. The CDR3 covers 13 residues. Trimming stripped 0 bases from V and 14 bases from J, with 14 bases between. The material for each subset, its genomic DNA, was split evenly across several immunoSEQ plates. Libraries were prepared by immunoSEQ multiplex PCR; TCRdb keeps only in-frame clonotypes and omits some of them. The sample yields roughly 1,500,000 clones, approximately 98.5% seen once. Remarks on this clone: Its matching antigen is unknown.

Sequenced material: naive CD4+ T cells sorted from blood. Regarding subset: CD45RA+ positively selected. The chain combines TRBV11-3 with TRBJ2-1; D is undetermined. The receptor was isolated from a man aged 30 to 45 in good health. The CDR3 reads CASSLEGRAVKFF. CDR3 nucleotide sequence: TGTGCCAGCAGCTTAGAGGGCCGGGCGGTTAAGTTCTTC. The complete variable domain, with remaining parts taken from reference TRBV11-3 and TRBJ2-1, reads EAGVVQSPRYKIIEKKQPVAFWCNPISGHNTLYWYLQNLGQGPELLIRYENEEAVDDSQLPKDRFSAERLKGVDSTLKIQPAELGDSAVYLCASSLEGRAVKFFGPGTRLTVL.